The T cell receptor (beta chain) described here comes from a study of T cell changes during pregnancy in multiple sclerosis. Produced via immunoSEQ multiplex PCR; TCRdb's table is partial and in-frame only. The sample yields approximately 54,000 clones, 80% to 95% seen once. Sequencing used peripheral blood, obtained after pregnancy. The TCR comes from a female donor in good health, enrolled as a control in a pregnancy study.

The CDR3 reads CASSLVQGANTGELFF. The CDR3 bases are TGTGCCAGCAGCTTAGTACAGGGAGCGAACACCGGGGAGCTGTTTTTT. V is TRBV7-9 and J is TRBJ2-2; TRBD1 might be the D (6 bases). Germline CDR1 and CDR2: SEHNR and FQNEAQ (reference sequence). The CDR3 covers 16 residues. Trimming removed 1 base at V and 0 bases at J, with 9 bases between.